This T cell receptor beta chain was recorded in a study of blood T cells in healthy people across ages. Study outcomes and limitations: Donor CMV infection status was unknown, possibly confounding age-related changes in expanded clonotypes.

Every sample gave at least 6 micrograms of total RNA when it was extracted. Primers used in a second PCR of about 7 to 12 cycles were a sample-barcoded 5' primer and a J-beta primer mix. With 12 random nucleotides, a template-switch adaptor tagged each individual cDNA molecule. Per sample, CDR3-containing paired-end reads numbered at least 2.5 million. TCRdb itself ran the 5' RACE reads through MiXCR, one entry per CDR3 protein. The sample consists of 650,000 to 800,000 distinct CDR3 sequences, more than 40% of them appearing once. In regard to this clonotype: Its target is not known. Its ends do not fully match the called genes, so a read error is possible.

This CDR3 is built from 17 residues. CDR1 is LGHDT and CDR2 is YNNKEL in the germline V gene (reference sequence). The receptor's source is a man aged 60 to 75 in good health. Sequencing was carried out using blood. The rearrangement uses TRBV3-1 and TRBJ1-2; D call uncertain. Written as DNA, the CDR3 is TGTGCCAGCAGCCAAGAAAGCGCAGTGGGAGTTAGCTATGGCTGCACCTTC. This sequence encodes CASSQESAVGVSYGCTF.